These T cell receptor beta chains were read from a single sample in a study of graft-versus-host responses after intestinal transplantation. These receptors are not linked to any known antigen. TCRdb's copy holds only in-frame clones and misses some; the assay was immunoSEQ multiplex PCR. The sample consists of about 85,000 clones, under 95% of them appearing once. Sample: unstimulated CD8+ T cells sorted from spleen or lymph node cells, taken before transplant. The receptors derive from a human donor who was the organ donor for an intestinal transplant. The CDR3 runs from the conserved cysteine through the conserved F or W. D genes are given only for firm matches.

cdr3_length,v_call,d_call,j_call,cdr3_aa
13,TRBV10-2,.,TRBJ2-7,CASSDSDGYEQYF
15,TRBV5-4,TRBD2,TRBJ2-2,CASSEGLGSLGELFF
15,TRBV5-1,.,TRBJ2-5,CASSLGGRVRETQYF
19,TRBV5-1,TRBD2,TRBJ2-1,CASSREGEFLGFAYNEQFF
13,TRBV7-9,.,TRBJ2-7,CASLDSLTYEQYF
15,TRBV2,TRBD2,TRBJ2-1,CASSELAGAYNEQFF
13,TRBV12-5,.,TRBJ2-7,CASGLSSNYEQYF
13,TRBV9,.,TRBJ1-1,CASSVETNTEAFF
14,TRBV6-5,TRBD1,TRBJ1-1,CASSYQGALAEAFF
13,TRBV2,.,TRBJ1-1,CASSVQGGTEAFF
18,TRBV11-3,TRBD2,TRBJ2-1,CASSLERTGTSAYNEQFF
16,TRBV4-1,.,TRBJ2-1,CASSQEPGLSYNEQFF
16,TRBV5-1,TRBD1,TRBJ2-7,CASSEGLTGGSYEQYF
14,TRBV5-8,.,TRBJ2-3,CASSWTYYTDTQYF
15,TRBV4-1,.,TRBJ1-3,CASSRNQNSGNTIYF
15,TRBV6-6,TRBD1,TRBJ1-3,CASSSYRGSGNTIYF
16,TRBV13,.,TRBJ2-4,CASSLAGGTLQNIQYF
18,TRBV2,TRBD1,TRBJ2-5,CASSDDPSEGGSRGTQYF
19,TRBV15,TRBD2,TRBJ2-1,CATSGPGLAGGSSYNEQFF
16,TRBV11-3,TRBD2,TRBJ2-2,CASSPLLAGVTGELFF
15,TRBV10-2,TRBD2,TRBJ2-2,CASSPAGGDTGELFF
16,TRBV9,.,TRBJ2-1,CASSVSSSAMNNEQFF
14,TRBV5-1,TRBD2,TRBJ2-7,CASSFTSGAYEQYF
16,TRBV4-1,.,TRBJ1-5,CASSQVHTTGDQPQHF
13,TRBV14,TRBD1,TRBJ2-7,CASSTWTGIEQYF
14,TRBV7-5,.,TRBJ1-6,CVRSPRDGHSPLHF
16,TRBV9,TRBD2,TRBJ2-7,CASSVGGLAELYEQYF
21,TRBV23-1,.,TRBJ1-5,CASSQFLPDYVQDKNNQPQHF
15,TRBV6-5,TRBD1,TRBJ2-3,CASNSRDRGTDTQYF
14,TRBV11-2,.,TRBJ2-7,CASTPSGALGEQYF
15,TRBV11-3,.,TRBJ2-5,CASNLRERGQETQYF
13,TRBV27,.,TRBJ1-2,CASTAPGDYGYTF
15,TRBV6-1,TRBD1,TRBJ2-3,CASSKGQAGADTQYF
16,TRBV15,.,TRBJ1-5,CATSRDSPVGFEPQHF
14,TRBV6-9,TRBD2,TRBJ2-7,CASSYGGGGYEQYF
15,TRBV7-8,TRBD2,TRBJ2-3,CASTLAGLVTDTQYF
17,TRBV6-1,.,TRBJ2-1,CASSASLTWGSYNEQFF
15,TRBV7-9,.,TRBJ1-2,CASSLAPGVYYGYTF